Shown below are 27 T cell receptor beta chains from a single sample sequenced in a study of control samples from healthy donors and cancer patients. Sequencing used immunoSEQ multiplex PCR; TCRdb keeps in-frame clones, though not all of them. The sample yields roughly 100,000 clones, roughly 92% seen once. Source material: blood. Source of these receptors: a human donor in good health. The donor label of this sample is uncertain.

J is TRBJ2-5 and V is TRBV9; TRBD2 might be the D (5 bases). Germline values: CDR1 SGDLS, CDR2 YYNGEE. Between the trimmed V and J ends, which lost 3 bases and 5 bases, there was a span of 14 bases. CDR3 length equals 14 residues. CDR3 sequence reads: CASSATGTAETQYF. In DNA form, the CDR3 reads TGTGCCAGCAGCGCCACGGGAACAGCGGAGACCCAGTACTTC.

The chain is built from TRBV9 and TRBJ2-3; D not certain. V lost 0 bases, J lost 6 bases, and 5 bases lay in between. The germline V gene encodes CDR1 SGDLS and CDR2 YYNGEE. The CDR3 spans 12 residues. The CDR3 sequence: CASSVVTDTQYF. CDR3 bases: TGTGCCAGCAGCGTAGTCACTGATACGCAGTATTTT.

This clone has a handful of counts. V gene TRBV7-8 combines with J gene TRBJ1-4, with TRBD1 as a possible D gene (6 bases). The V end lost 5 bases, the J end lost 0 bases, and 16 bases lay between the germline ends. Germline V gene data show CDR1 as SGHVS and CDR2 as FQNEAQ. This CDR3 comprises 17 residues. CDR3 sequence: CASSRHRVRPTNEKLFF. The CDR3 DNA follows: TGTGCCAGCAGCCGGCACAGGGTCCGCCCAACTAATGAAAAACTGTTTTTT.

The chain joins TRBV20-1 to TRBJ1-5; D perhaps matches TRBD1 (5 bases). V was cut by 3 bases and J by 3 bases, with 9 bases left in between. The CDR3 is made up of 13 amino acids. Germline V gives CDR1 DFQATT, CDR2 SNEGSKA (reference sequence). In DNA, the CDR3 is TGCAGTGCTAGTGATGGGGCCAATCAGCCCCAGCATTTT. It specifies CSASDGANQPQHF.

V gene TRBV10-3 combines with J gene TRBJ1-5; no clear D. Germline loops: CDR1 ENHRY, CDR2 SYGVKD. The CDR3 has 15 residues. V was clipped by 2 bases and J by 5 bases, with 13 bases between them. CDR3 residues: CAISETGPGDQPQHF. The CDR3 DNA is TGTGCCATCAGTGAGACCGGGCCCGGGGATCAGCCCCAGCATTTT.

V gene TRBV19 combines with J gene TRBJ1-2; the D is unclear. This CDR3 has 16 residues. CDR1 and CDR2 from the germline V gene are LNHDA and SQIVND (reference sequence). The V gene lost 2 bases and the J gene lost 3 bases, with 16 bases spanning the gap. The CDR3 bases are TGTGCCAGTAGTATAATTCGGGCAGGACGGGACTATGGCTACACCTTC. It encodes CASSIIRAGRDYGYTF.

Here the CDR3 reads CAISTTDSVNGEQYF. The CDR3 DNA sequence: TGTGCCATCAGTACGACAGACTCGGTAAACGGCGAGCAGTACTTC. J is TRBJ2-7 and V is TRBV10-3; tentative D call: TRBD1 (5 bases). V shed 5 bases and J shed 6 bases, with 20 bases lying between them. CDR1 ENHRY and CDR2 SYGVKD come from the germline V gene. The CDR3 is 15 residues long.

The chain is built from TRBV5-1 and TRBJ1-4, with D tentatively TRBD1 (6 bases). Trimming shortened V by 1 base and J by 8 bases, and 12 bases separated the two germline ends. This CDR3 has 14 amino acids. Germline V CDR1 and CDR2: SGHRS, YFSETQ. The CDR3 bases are TGCGCCAGCAGCTTGACAGGGACGGGGGAAAAACTGTTTTTT. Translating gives CASSLTGTGEKLFF.

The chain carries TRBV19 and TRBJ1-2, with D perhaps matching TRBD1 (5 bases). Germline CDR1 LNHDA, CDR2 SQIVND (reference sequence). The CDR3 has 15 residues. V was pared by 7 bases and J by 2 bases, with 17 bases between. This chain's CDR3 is CASNGGQGGNYGYTF. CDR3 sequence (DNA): TGTGCCAGTAATGGGGGTCAGGGTGGAAACTATGGCTACACCTTC.

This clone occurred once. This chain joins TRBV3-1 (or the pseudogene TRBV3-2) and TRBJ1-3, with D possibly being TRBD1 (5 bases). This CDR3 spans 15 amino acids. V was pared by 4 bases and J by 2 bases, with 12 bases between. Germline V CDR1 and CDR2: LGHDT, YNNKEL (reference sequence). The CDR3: CASSLRVDTGNTIYF. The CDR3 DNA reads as TGTGCCAGCAGCCTCAGGGTCGACACTGGAAACACCATATATTTT.

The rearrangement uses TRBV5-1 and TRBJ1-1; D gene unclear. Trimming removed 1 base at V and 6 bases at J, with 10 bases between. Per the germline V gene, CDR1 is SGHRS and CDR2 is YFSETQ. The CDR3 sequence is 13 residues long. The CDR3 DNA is TGCGCCAGCAGCTTGTTCGGGGATGCTGAAGCTTTCTTT. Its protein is CASSLFGDAEAFF. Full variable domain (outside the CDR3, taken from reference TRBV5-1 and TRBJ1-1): KAGVTQTPRYLIKTRGQQVTLSCSPISGHRSVSWYQQTPGQGLQFLFEYFSETQRNKGNFPGRFSGRQFSNSRSEMNVSTLELGDSALYLCASSLFGDAEAFFGQGTRLTVV.

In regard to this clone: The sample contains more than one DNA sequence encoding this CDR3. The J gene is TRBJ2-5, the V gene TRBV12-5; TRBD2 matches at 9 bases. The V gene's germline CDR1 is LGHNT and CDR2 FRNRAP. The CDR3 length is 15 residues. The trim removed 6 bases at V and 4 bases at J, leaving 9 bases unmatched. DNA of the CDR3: TGTGCTAGTGGAGGGGCGGGGGGGCCCCGAGAGACCCAGTACTTC. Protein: CASGGAGGPRETQYF.

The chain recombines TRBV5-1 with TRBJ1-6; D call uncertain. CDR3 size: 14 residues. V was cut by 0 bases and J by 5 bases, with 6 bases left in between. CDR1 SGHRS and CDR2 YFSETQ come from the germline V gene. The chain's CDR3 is CASSLAGNNSPLHF. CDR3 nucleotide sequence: TGCGCCAGCAGCTTGGCTGGGAATAATTCACCCCTCCACTTT.

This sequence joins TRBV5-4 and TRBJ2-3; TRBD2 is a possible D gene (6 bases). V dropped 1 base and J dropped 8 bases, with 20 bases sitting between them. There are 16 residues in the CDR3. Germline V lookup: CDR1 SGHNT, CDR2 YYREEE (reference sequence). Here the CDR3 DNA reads TGTGCCAGCAGCTTGTCTCAGACGCGGGGAGATTCTACGCAGTATTTT. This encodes CASSLSQTRGDSTQYF.

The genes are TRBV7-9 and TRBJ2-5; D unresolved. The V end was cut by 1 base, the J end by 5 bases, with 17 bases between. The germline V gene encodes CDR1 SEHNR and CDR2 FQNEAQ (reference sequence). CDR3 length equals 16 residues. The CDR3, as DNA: TGTGCCAGCAGCTTAGTTTGGGGTCAAAGTTGGGAGACCCAGTACTTC. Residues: CASSLVWGQSWETQYF.

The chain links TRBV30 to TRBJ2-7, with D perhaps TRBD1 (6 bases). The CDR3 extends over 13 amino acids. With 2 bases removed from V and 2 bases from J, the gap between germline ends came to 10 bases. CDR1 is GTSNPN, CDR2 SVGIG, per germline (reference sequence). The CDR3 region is CAWSSGTPYEQYF. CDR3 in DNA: TGTGCCTGGAGTTCAGGGACACCCTACGAGCAGTACTTC.

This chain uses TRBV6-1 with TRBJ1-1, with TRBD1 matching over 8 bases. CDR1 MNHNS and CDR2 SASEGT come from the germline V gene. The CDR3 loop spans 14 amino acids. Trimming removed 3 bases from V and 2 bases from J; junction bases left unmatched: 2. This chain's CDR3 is CASSDDRGNTEAFF. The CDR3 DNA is TGTGCCAGCAGTGACGACAGGGGAAACACTGAAGCTTTCTTT.

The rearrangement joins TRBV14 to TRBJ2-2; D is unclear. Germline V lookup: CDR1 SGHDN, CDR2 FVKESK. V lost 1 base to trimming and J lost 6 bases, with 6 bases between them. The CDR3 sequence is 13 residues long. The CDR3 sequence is CASSQVLAGELFF. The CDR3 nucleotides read TGTGCCAGCAGCCAAGTACTTGCCGGGGAGCTGTTTTTT.

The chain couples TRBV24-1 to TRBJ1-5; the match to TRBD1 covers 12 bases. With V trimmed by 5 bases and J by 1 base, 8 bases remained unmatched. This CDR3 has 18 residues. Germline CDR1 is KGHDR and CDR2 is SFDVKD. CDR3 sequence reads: CATSGKGQGARSNQPQHF. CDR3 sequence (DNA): TGTGCCACCAGTGGAAAGGGACAGGGGGCGCGGAGCAATCAGCCCCAGCATTTT.

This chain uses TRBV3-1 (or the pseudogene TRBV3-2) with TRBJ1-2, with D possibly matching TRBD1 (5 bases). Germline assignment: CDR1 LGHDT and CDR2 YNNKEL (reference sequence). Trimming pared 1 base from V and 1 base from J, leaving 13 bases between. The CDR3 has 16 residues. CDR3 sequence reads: CASSQVGGGLNYGYTF. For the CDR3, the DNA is TGTGCCAGCAGCCAAGTTGGGGGGGGACTTAACTATGGCTACACCTTC.

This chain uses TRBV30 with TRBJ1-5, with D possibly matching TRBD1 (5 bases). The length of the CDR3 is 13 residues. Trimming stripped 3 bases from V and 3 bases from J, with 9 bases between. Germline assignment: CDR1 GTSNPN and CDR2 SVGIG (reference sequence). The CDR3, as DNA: TGTGCCTGGAGACGGGGCCCCAATCAGCCCCAGCATTTT. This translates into CAWRRGPNQPQHF.

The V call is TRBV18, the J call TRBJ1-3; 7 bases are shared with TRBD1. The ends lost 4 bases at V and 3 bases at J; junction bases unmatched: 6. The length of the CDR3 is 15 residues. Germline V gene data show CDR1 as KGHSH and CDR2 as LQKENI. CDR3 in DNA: TGTGCCAGCTCACGACCCGACAGGGTTGGAAACACCATATATTTT. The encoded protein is CASSRPDRVGNTIYF.

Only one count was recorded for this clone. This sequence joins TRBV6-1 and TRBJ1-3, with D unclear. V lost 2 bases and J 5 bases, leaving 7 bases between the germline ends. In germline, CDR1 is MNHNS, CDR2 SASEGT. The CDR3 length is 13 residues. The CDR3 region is CASSETARNTIYF. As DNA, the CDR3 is TGTGCCAGCAGTGAAACGGCAAGAAACACCATATATTTT.

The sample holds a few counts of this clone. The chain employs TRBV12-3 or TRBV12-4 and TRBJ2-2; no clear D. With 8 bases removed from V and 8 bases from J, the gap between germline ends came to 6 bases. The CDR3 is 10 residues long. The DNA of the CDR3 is TGTGCCAGCTCCCAGGGGGAGCTGTTTTTT. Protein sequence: CASSQGELFF.

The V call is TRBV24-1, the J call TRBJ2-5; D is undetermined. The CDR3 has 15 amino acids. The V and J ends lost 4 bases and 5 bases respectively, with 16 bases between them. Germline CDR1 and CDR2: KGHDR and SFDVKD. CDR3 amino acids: CATSDNDFARETQYF. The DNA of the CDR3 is TGTGCCACCAGTGACAATGACTTCGCGAGGGAGACCCAGTACTTC.

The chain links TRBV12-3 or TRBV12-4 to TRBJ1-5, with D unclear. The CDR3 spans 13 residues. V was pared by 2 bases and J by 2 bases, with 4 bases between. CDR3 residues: CASSLMGNQPQHF. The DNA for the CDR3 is TGTGCCAGCAGTTTAATGGGCAATCAGCCCCAGCATTTT.

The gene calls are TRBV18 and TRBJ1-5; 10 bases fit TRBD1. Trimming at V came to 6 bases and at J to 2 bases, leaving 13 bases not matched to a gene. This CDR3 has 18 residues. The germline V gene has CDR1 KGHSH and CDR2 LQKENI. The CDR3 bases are TGTGCCAGCTCTCGTAGAGACGGGACAGGGGAGGGCAATCAGCCCCAGCATTTT. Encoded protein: CASSRRDGTGEGNQPQHF.